Listed below are T cell receptor beta chains from one sample, sequenced in a study of blood T cell repertoires in COVID-19. The table came from immunoSEQ multiplex PCR; TCRdb's copy has only in-frame clones and leaves some out. Of around 140,000 clones listed, 70% to 90% were seen once; the top ten hold about 2.8%. Material for sequencing was peripheral blood. The receptors derive from a human donor with acute or convalescent COVID-19. The donor label of this sample is uncertain. The CDR3 runs from the conserved cysteine through the conserved F or W. Each record gives: CDR3 DNA, CDR3 protein, J gene, D gene, clone size, V gene. D genes are given only for firm matches. Clone size is stated in some rows and not others, as once, few, many or a class when expanded.

TGCGCCAGCAGCCTCGGGGACAGGGGCGTGGATGAGCAGTTCTTC | CASSLGDRGVDEQFF | TRBJ2-1 | TRBD1 | once | TRBV5-1
TGTGCCAGCAGTCTCGGAGGGCGGAATTCACCCCTCCACTTT | CASSLGGRNSPLHF | TRBJ1-6 | - | - | TRBV7-3
TGTGCCAGCAGCCATCGACAGGCGCTGGGGGGGACTGAAGCTTTCTTT | CASSHRQALGGTEAFF | TRBJ1-1 | - | - | TRBV14
TGTGCCATCAGCCACGGAGAGGGCGAGCAGTACTTC | CAISHGEGEQYF | TRBJ2-7 | - | - | TRBV10-3
TGTGCCAGCAGTGAGGGTGATCAGCCCCAGCATTTT | CASSEGDQPQHF | TRBJ1-5 | - | - | TRBV12-3/TRBV12-4
TGTGCCAGTAACCAGGGTTTTCTGGGAGAGACCCAGTACTTC | CASNQGFLGETQYF | TRBJ2-5 | - | - | TRBV19
TGCGCCAGCAGCTTGGGACTAGGGTCGGGAGCTGAGCAGTTCTTC | CASSLGLGSGAEQFF | TRBJ2-1 | - | once | TRBV5-1
TGTGCCTCCTGGACTAGCGGGACCGATGAGCAGTTCTTC | CASWTSGTDEQFF | TRBJ2-1 | TRBD2 | - | TRBV10-3
TGCGCCAGCAGCGAGGGGACTAGCTGGCAGTCAGAGACCCAGTACTTC | CASSEGTSWQSETQYF | TRBJ2-5 | TRBD2 | - | TRBV5-1
TGTGCCAGCTCACCACGAAAGGGGACTAATGAAAAACTGTTTTTT | CASSPRKGTNEKLFF | TRBJ1-4 | - | - | TRBV18
TGTGCCAGTAGTATAGGGGGCCGACAGGTTATGAACACTGAAGCTTTCTTT | CASSIGGRQVMNTEAFF | TRBJ1-1 | - | - | TRBV19
TGCAGCGTTGAAGGGGGGCAGGGGAGAACTGAAGCTTTCTTT | CSVEGGQGRTEAFF | TRBJ1-1 | - | - | TRBV29-1
TGTGCCAGCAGTTACTGGGCCCAAGAGACCCAGTACTTC | CASSYWAQETQYF | TRBJ2-5 | - | once | TRBV6-5
TGTGCCAGCAGCGTAAGAGGAGACCCGAACACTGAAGCTTTCTTT | CASSVRGDPNTEAFF | TRBJ1-1 | - | - | TRBV9
TGTGCCAGCAGTCCAGCGGGCCGAACAGGATTGAACACTGAAGCTTTCTTT | CASSPAGRTGLNTEAFF | TRBJ1-1 | - | - | TRBV6-6
TGCAGTGCTAGTAGGGGGAGGGATAATGAAAAACTGTTTTTT | CSASRGRDNEKLFF | TRBJ1-4 | - | few | TRBV20-1
TGTGCCAGCAGCCCGAACCCAACTAGACAAGAGACCCAGTACTTC | CASSPNPTRQETQYF | TRBJ2-5 | - | - | TRBV11-3